The clone carrying this T cell receptor beta chain was seen repeatedly, ten times or more. Its antigen is not known. This CDR3 has 14 residues. Germline CDR1 and CDR2: DFQATT and SNEGSKA (reference sequence). The junction had 4 bases not matched to a gene; V was cut back by 3 bases and J by 4 bases. A 5'RACE reaction primed in the constant segment made cDNA libraries of TCR alpha and TCR beta, and these carried sample barcodes and UMIs. Via MiXCR, TCRdb re-called the 5' RACE reads, giving one row per CDR3 protein. Among under 550,000 distinct CDR3 sequences listed, more than 15% were seen once. The data are from a study of T-cell memory formation after mild COVID-19. Across the whole study: TCR clusters were mostly donor specific. Study observations and caveats: Shrinking CD4+ clones were chiefly CM and EM; CD8+ ones were chiefly EMRA. The second-wave clones peaking on day 37 were not confirmed as SARS-CoV-2-specific.

Input material: PBMCs or a T cell subset sorted from them (not recorded which). This sequence joins TRBV20-1 and TRBJ2-7; 12 nucleotides align to TRBD2. The clonotype was recovered from a man aged 18 to 30 who had mild COVID-19 (a few samples of this study predate the infection). Cell type and time point are not known. The CDR3 bases are TGCAGTGCTAGTCTAGCGGGGGGGCGATACGAGCAGTACGTC. It specifies CSASLAGGRYEQYV.